Described below is a single T cell receptor (beta chain) sequence and its context. This clone was seen ten or more times. Its recognized antigen is unknown. No per-base quality is available; no much larger clone lies one base away. This sample was taken from a study of beta chain features in type 1 diabetes (dated by TCRdb to the late 2010s). For context, the study as a whole: Patients and healthy donors did not differ in mean age, gender distribution, total cell number or subset yield. A total of approximately 100 million sorted cells were examined across all samples, and the number of cells per subset was strongly correlated with RNA yield. The study compared the TCRB repertoires of sorted circulating CD4+ T cell subsets in recently diagnosed type 1 diabetes patients with those in matched healthy donors. Regulatory and stem cell-like memory subsets were obtained from only 8 patients and roughly 8 healthy donors, while naive and central memory subsets were obtained from all 30 or so donors.

The entire isolated RNA was reverse transcribed using the High Capacity cDNA Reverse Transcription Kit, and thus expressed TCRB transcripts were sequenced. Deep immunoSEQ sequencing was applied to naive, central memory and regulatory T cell samples, giving an average of around 3.8 million total reads per sample. Sorted cells were lysed in RLT buffer and RNA was extracted with DNase-treated RNeasy Micro or Mini kits, depending on cell number. To prevent cross-contamination, each cell subset was processed individually, whereas patient and healthy donor samples were processed jointly. The immunoSEQ multiplex PCR was used to amplify TCRB sequences from cDNA, yielding 87-bp fragments that span the CDR3 region. Sequencing of the amplicons was performed on the Illumina HiSeq platform. The original pipeline was this. Synthetic template baselines were used to correct PCR bias computationally, reads within Hamming distance 2 were collapsed together, and singletons that could not be merged were discarded. Reads were aligned against IMGT so that V, D and J genes, CDR3 length and insertions or deletions at six rearrangement sites could be assigned. Within each subset, clonotype counts were normalized to sorted cell number, and only after that were true diversity and Gini coefficients computed with the tcR R package. The overlap coefficient, calculated on TCRB nucleotide sequences, was used to quantify repertoire sharing. Out-of-frame TCRB sequences from naive cells were analyzed to stand in for the pre-selection repertoire. TCRdb mirrors the immuneACCESS table, restricted to in-frame sequences. Some clones are absent from its copies; in checked studies, under half trace to an unresolved V gene, and the reason for the others is unknown. That table supplies the V and J calls and clone size; D and trimming were determined from the DNA. This sample gives about 140,000 clones in total; less than 11% of them show up just once. Around 1.4% of the sample is held by the ten biggest clonotypes.

Each donor gave one peripheral blood draw, around 100 mL on average, collected into heparinised tubes. Using a panel that included CD45RO, CCR7, CD25, CD127, CD95 and CD27, naive, central memory, regulatory and stem cell-like memory CD4+ T cells were sorted on a BD FACSAria II. All sorted populations exceeded 95% purity. Right away, PBMCs were isolated by Lymphoprep density gradient centrifugation and were stained directly, with no culture step. To minimize batch effects, samples were stained and sorted in pairs, one healthy donor with one patient per experiment. CDR1 and CDR2 (SGHTA, FQGNSA) derive from the germline V gene. V is cut back by 5 bases and J by 7 bases, with 4 bases in the junction unmatched. The CDR3 runs 14 amino acids, cysteine and phenylalanine included. Just CDR3 DNA is preserved here, 42 bases in frame from base 1. Overall study results and their limits: Patients with type 1 diabetes made fewer insertions and deleted more nucleotides at VDJ recombination sites, implying thymic rearrangement abnormalities. PCR may preferentially amplify shorter templates, but because patient and control samples were amplified and corrected together, any resulting skew would affect both groups equally. In all four CD4+ subsets, TCRB CDR3 length was moderately but significantly shorter in type 1 diabetes patients. Because small numbers of individuals were included in the HLA sub-analyses, any influence of HLA type on TCRB rearrangement was left unresolved. The naive, central memory and regulatory TCRB repertoires appeared to resemble one another more closely among patients than among healthy donors. Because cDNA was sequenced instead of genomic DNA, activated cells with high expression could be over-represented, although the groups did not differ in activation or CD3 levels.

The sequenced sample was naive CD4+ T cells from blood. The sample's cell subset or site label, decoded: true naive CD4+ T cells. The chain is assembled from TRBV7-2 and TRBJ2-2, with 10 bases in between that match TRBD1. This clonotype was sampled from a man between 18 and 35 years old in good health. The CDR3 has the sequence CASSQGQGFGELFF. The nucleotide sequence is TGTGCCAGCAGCCAGGGACAGGGGTTCGGGGAGCTGTTTTTT.